Sequencing of this T cell receptor beta chain was carried out in a study of response to subunit inactivated influenza vaccine. Findings of the study overall: The authors proposed limited new T cell recruitment per seasonal influenza vaccination.

As for this clonotype: Its antigen is undetermined.

TCRdb passed the RT-PCR reads through MiXCR, listing each CDR3 protein once. The sample includes a few hundred thousand distinct CDR3 sequences, over 9% of them seen just once. The CDR3 is 16 residues long. The V gene is TRBV21-1, the J gene TRBJ2-1; TRBD2, the table's D call, lacks a check against the DNA. TRBV21-1 counts as a pseudogene. The sample in question was non-naive T cells sorted from PBMCs, obtained 14 to 15 days before vaccination. This sequence originates from a man aged 50 or older who received an inactivated influenza vaccine. The CDR3 nucleotides read TGTGCCAGCAAAACCCGCGGGGGGGCTTCCTACAATGAGCAGTTCTTC. Encoded protein: CASKTRGGASYNEQFF.